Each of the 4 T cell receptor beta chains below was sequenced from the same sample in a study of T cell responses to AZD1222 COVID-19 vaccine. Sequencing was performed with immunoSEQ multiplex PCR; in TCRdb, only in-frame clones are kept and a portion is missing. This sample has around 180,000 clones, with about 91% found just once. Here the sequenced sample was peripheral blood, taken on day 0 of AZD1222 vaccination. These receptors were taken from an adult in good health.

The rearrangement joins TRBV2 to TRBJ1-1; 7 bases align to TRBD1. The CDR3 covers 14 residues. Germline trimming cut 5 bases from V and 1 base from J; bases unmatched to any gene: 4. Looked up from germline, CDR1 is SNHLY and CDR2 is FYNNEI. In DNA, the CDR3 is TGTGCCAGCAGTACGCGGGACAGGAACACTGAAGCTTTCTTT. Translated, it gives CASSTRDRNTEAFF.

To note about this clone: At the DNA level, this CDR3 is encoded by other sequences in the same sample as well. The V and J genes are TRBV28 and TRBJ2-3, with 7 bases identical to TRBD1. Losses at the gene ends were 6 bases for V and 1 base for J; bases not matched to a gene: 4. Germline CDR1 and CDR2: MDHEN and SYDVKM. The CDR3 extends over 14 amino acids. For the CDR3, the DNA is TGTGCCAGCAGGAGGGGGCTGGGCACAGATACGCAGTATTTT. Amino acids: CASRRGLGTDTQYF.

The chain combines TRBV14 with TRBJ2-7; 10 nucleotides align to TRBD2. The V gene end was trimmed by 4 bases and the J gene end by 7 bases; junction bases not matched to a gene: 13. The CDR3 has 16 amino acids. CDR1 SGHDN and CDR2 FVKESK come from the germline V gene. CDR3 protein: CASSPALSGRTGEQYF. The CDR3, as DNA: TGTGCCAGCAGCCCGGCGCTTAGCGGGAGGACCGGGGAGCAGTACTTC.

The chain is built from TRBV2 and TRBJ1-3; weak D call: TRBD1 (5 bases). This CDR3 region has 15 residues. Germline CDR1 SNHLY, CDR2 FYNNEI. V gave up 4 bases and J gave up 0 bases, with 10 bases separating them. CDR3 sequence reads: CASSAQAYSGNTIYF. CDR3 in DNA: TGTGCCAGCAGTGCACAGGCCTACTCTGGAAACACCATATATTTT. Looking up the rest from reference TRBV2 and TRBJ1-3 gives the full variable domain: EPEVTQTPSHQVTQMGQEVILRCVPISNHLYFYWYRQILGQKVEFLVSFYNNEISEKSEIFDDQFSVERPDGSNFTLKIRSTKLEDSAMYFCASSAQAYSGNTIYFGEGSWLTVV.